Each of the 10 T cell receptor beta chains below was sequenced from the same sample in a study of cytomegalovirus exposure and HLA in healthy donors. PCR primers comprised 60 Vbeta and 13 Jbeta primers. Here immunoSEQ multiplex PCR was the method, and the copy in TCRdb shows in-frame clones only, minus some. The sample table includes 150,000 to 200,000 clones. The specimen sequenced was PBMCs. The receptors stem from a man younger than 45 in good health and CMV-seronegative.

The genes are TRBV7-3 and TRBJ1-4, with D possibly TRBD1 on 5 matching bases. Germline CDR1 SGHTA, CDR2 FQGTGA. Trimming cost V 5 bases and J 8 bases, with 18 bases left between them. CDR3 size: 15 residues. CDR3 amino acids: CASSPRGGRGEKLFF. In DNA, the CDR3 is TGTGCCAGCAGCCCCAGAGGTGGGCGGGGGGAAAAACTGTTTTTT.

The V gene is TRBV5-5, the J gene TRBJ1-6; TRBD1 aligns across 9 bases. Trimming took 0 bases from V and 2 from J; bases not matched to a gene: 9. CDR3 length: 19 residues. Germline V gene data show CDR1 as SGHKS and CDR2 as YYEKEE (reference sequence). DNA for the CDR3: TGTGCCAGCAGCTTGGCCTTAACAGGGGGCGCCCCCTATAATTCACCCCTCCACTTT. Protein product: CASSLALTGGAPYNSPLHF.

DNA of the CDR3: TGTGCCAGCCTCGGGGCGGGGGTTAGCAATCAGCCCCAGCATTTT. It specifies CASLGAGVSNQPQHF. V usage is TRBV28 and J usage is TRBJ1-5; D perhaps matches TRBD1 (5 bases). Germline lookup yields CDR1 MDHEN and CDR2 SYDVKM. The CDR3 length is 15 residues. Trimming cost V 8 bases and J 0 bases, with 14 bases left between them. Full variable domain (rest looked up from reference TRBV28 and TRBJ1-5): DVKVTQSSRYLVKRTGEKVFLECVQDMDHENMFWYRQDPGLGLRLIYFSYDVKMKEKGDIPEGYSVSREKKERFSLILESASTNQTSMYLCASLGAGVSNQPQHFGDGTRLSIL.

This chain joins TRBV11-2 and TRBJ2-5; D perhaps matches TRBD2 (6 bases). The DNA end lines up better with TRBJ2-7; the J call may be wrong. Germline loops: CDR1 SGHAT, CDR2 FQNNGV. The CDR3 extends over 13 amino acids. CDR3 nucleotides: TGTGCCAGCATGTCGTGGGGAGGTTACGAGCAGTACTTC. Protein product: CASMSWGGYEQYF.

This sequence joins TRBV7-2 and TRBJ2-1, with 8 nucleotides matching TRBD2. J was trimmed by 7 bases and V by 1 base; bases with no gene match: 9. Germline CDR1 SGHTA, CDR2 FQGNSA. CDR3 length equals 16 residues. The CDR3 loop is CASSLGGGRIGNEQFF. The CDR3 bases are TGTGCCAGCAGCTTAGGGGGCGGGAGGATAGGGAATGAGCAGTTCTTC.

This rearrangement joins TRBV27 to TRBJ2-6; D remains ambiguous. With 5 bases removed from V and 0 bases from J, the gap between germline ends came to 8 bases. Germline CDR1 and CDR2: MNHEY and SMNVEV (reference sequence). There are 15 residues in the CDR3. Here the CDR3 reads CASSLWSSGANVLTF. The CDR3 DNA follows: TGTGCCAGCAGTCTCTGGAGCTCTGGGGCCAACGTCCTGACTTTC. Full variable domain (rest looked up from reference TRBV27 and TRBJ2-6): EAQVTQNPRYLITVTGKKLTVTCSQNMNHEYMSWYRQDPGLGLRQIYYSMNVEVTDKGDVPEGYKVSRKEKRNFPLILESPSPNQTSLYFCASSLWSSGANVLTFGAGSRLTVL.

The rearrangement uses TRBV18 and TRBJ1-3; TRBD1 aligns across 7 bases. The CDR3 consists of 15 residues. The germline V gene has CDR1 KGHSH and CDR2 LQKENI. The V and J ends lost 4 bases and 4 bases, in that order; junction bases with no gene match: 7. CDR3 DNA: TGTGCCAGCTCACAGGAGACAGGGCTGGGAAACACCATATATTTT. Protein product: CASSQETGLGNTIYF.

The rearrangement links TRBV5-1 to TRBJ2-1; 8 bases align to TRBD1. The CDR3 is made up of 15 amino acids. V lost 2 bases to trimming and J lost 3 bases; unmatched junction nucleotides: 4. CDR1 SGHRS and CDR2 YFSETQ come from the germline V gene. The CDR3 sequence: CASSFTGTGYNEQFF. The CDR3 nucleotides are TGCGCCAGCAGCTTTACAGGGACAGGCTACAATGAGCAGTTCTTC.

V gene TRBV18 combines with J gene TRBJ1-1, with D tentatively TRBD1 (5 bases). Between the trimmed V and J ends, which lost 4 bases and 10 bases, there was a span of 16 bases. CDR3 length: 13 amino acids. Germline assignment: CDR1 KGHSH and CDR2 LQKENI. CDR3 loop: CASSLTSDSRAFF. The CDR3 nucleotides are TGTGCCAGCTCACTCACTTCTGACAGCAGAGCTTTCTTT. Variable domain in full (rest from reference TRBV18 and TRBJ1-1): NAGVMQNPRHLVRRRGQEARLRCSPMKGHSHVYWYRQLPEEGLKFMVYLQKENIIDESGMPKERFSAEFPKEGPSILRIQQVVRGDSAAYFCASSLTSDSRAFFGQGTRLTVV.

J is TRBJ1-2 and V is TRBV29-1; no firm D call. The CDR3 runs to 9 residues. The V gene lost 4 bases and the J gene lost 6 bases, with 3 bases spanning the gap. CDR1 SQVTM and CDR2 ANQGSEA come from the germline V gene. In DNA, the CDR3 is TGCAGCGTTGGCGATGGCTACACCTTC. Protein: CSVGDGYTF.